This T cell receptor beta chain was retrieved from a study of blood T cell repertoires in COVID-19. Study summary: There were acute and convalescent COVID-19 samples, and they came from the United States, Italy and Spain. T cells, B-cell-depleted T cells, or PBMCs provided the cDNA or gDNA that served as material.

Original data processing: The authors estimated nucleated cell counts from reference gene primer amplification. Produced via immunoSEQ multiplex PCR; TCRdb's table is partial and in-frame only. V, J and clone size were drawn from that table, and D and trimming were deduced from the DNA. Of 130,000 or so clones listed, 85% to 90% were seen once; the top ten hold 2% to 2.5%. This CDR3 has 13 amino acids. The V and J ends lost 5 bases and 0 bases, in that order; junction bases with no gene match: 4. CDR1 is SQVTM, CDR2 ANQGSEA, per germline. The TCR sequence derives from a man in his 70s with active COVID-19. The chain recombines TRBV29-1 with TRBJ2-7, with 7 bases lining up with TRBD1. The sequencing sample was made of peripheral blood. The CDR3 sequence is CSVTGAPSYEQYF. The DNA of the CDR3 is TGCAGCGTTACAGGGGCCCCCTCCTACGAGCAGTACTTC.